These 5 T cell receptor beta chains came from one sample sequenced in a study of T cell repertoires in cytomegalovirus infection. Using its own MiXCR run on the reads, TCRdb lists one record per CDR3 protein. The repertoire holds around 280,000 distinct CDR3 sequences, with 8% to 10% as singletons. Sequenced sample: PBMCs. Receptor source: a human donor in good health (CMV status not recorded). Some clones in this sample may be carry-over from other donors' samples.

This clonotype was recorded at least ten times. The chain has TRBV28 and TRBJ2-2; D may be TRBD1 (6 bases). The CDR3 sequence is 14 residues long. Germline V gene sequence: CDR1 MDHEN, CDR2 SYDVKM. With 8 bases removed from V and 4 bases from J, the gap between germline ends came to 14 bases. The CDR3 DNA is TGTGCCAGCCTATCTCCGACAGGCACCGGGGAGCTGTTTTTT. Amino acid sequence: CASLSPTGTGELFF.

This clonotype was seen ten or more times. The genes are TRBV7-2 and TRBJ2-3; 14 bases agree with TRBD2. After removal of 5 bases from V and 5 bases from J, the junction contained 6 bases not matched to a gene. The CDR3 length is 16 residues. Per germline, CDR1 SGHTA and CDR2 FQGNSA. The CDR3 loop is CASSTGLAGGGDTQYF. The CDR3 DNA reads TGTGCCAGCAGCACCGGACTAGCGGGGGGTGGAGATACGCAGTATTTT.

This clonotype was recorded at least ten times. The rearrangement joins TRBV5-4 to TRBJ1-2, with D maybe TRBD1 (5 bases). V was pared by 4 bases and J by 5 bases, with 18 bases between. The length of the CDR3 is 15 residues. Germline V gene lookup returns CDR1 SGHNT and CDR2 YYREEE (reference sequence). The CDR3 region is CASSREAGTAYGYTF. The CDR3 DNA sequence: TGTGCCAGCAGCCGGGAGGCCGGGACGGCATATGGCTACACCTTC.

At least ten counts were recorded for this clonotype. V and J are TRBV12-3 or TRBV12-4 and TRBJ1-1; TRBD1 is a possible D gene (5 bases). This CDR3 spans 12 amino acids. V lost 3 bases and J lost 7, with 9 bases in between. The chain's CDR3 is CASSFWGSEAFF. Written as DNA, the CDR3 is TGTGCCAGCAGTTTTTGGGGGAGTGAAGCTTTCTTT.

This clonotype occurred many times. The chain carries TRBV20-1 and TRBJ2-2; D perhaps matches TRBD2 (5 bases). The germline V gene encodes CDR1 DFQATT and CDR2 SNEGSKA (reference sequence). V lost 1 base, J lost 3 bases, and 9 bases lay in between. The CDR3 is 14 amino acids. The CDR3 nucleotides are TGCAGTGCTAGAGTGGCCGGGGACACCGGGGAGCTGTTTTTT. Its protein is CSARVAGDTGELFF.